This TCR beta chain was sequenced during a study of long-term antiretroviral therapy in people with HIV. At survey level, the immunoSEQ assay was run in its v3.0 version. The data were produced by immunoSEQ multiplex PCR, yet TCRdb's version contains in-frame clones alone and is incomplete. The sample contains about 22,000 clones, approximately 86% of which appear only once. Cryopreserved PBMC numbered about 0.9-11 million per sample before DNA extraction. The germline CDR1 and CDR2 sequences are MNHNY and SVGAGI (reference sequence). The CDR3 consists of 13 residues. The V end lost 1 base, the J end lost 2 bases, and 5 bases lay between the germline ends.

This sequence was found in a middle-aged man with HIV. V gene TRBV6-6 combines with J gene TRBJ1-1; the D is unclear. The starting material was unsorted PBMCs, obtained at the start of antiretroviral therapy. CDR3 nucleotide sequence: TGTGCCAGCAGTTACTTAAAAAACACTGAAGCTTTCTTT. It codes for CASSYLKNTEAFF.